These T cell receptor beta chains were read from a single sample in a study of control samples from healthy donors and cancer patients. The table came from immunoSEQ multiplex PCR; TCRdb's copy has only in-frame clones and leaves some out. The table records about 140,000 clones, about 88% of them present only once. The sample was blood. The receptors were gathered from a woman between 25 and 40 years old in good health. Each CDR3 is given with its conserved first and last residue. D genes are given only for firm matches. Size is omitted from some rows. Given values are once, few, many or a class for expanded clones.

TRBV12-3/TRBV12-4	few	-	TRBJ2-7	TGTGCCAGCAGTTTCACTAGCCCCTACGAGCAGTACTTC	CASSFTSPYEQYF
TRBV2	-	TRBD1	TRBJ1-6	TGTGCCAGCACTTTAGGGACAGCCTATAATTCACCCCTCCACTTT	CASTLGTAYNSPLHF
TRBV7-2	-	-	TRBJ1-1	TGTGCCAGCAGCTTAGCGGGACAAGTACTAGGCCTAGGGGCTTTCTTT	CASSLAGQVLGLGAFF
TRBV30	-	-	TRBJ1-6	TGTGCCTGGAGCGGACAGTACTATTCACCCCTCCACTTT	CAWSGQYYSPLHF
TRBV6-5	-	-	TRBJ1-4	TGTGCCAGCAGTTACGGAAGGGGGTATGAAAAACTGTTTTTT	CASSYGRGYEKLFF
TRBV13	-	-	TRBJ1-1	TGTGCCAGCAGCCCGGTGAACACTGAAGCTTTCTTT	CASSPVNTEAFF
TRBV4-2	once	TRBD2	TRBJ2-2	TGTGCCAGCAGCCAATCCAGACTAGCGGTTGACACCGGGGAGCTGTTTTTT	CASSQSRLAVDTGELFF
TRBV6-5	-	-	TRBJ1-2	TGTGCCAGCAGTTACTCGACGGGGGGCGGATATGGCTACACCTTC	CASSYSTGGGYGYTF
TRBV4-2	-	TRBD2	TRBJ2-7	TGTGCCAGCAGCCAGAGGAGCGGGAGTTCGTACGAGCAGTACTTC	CASSQRSGSSYEQYF
TRBV30	-	-	TRBJ2-1	TGTGCCTGGAAAGACGGCTACAATGAGCAGTTCTTC	CAWKDGYNEQFF
TRBV10-3	-	TRBD1	TRBJ1-1	TGTGCCATCAGGGGACAGGGGCGATGGGGCATGAACACTGAAGCTTTCTTT	CAIRGQGRWGMNTEAFF
TRBV7-6	-	TRBD2	TRBJ2-7	TGTGCCAGCAGCTCCGTCGAATTTCCGGGACTAGCGGGAGACGAGCAGTACTTC	CASSSVEFPGLAGDEQYF
TRBV5-4	-	TRBD1	TRBJ1-3	TGTGCCAGCAGCTCGACAGGGGAATCTGGAAACACCATATATTTT	CASSSTGESGNTIYF
TRBV11-2	-	-	TRBJ2-5	TGTGCCAGCAGCTTTATTAAGTCCGAGACCCAGTACTTC	CASSFIKSETQYF
TRBV5-1	-	-	TRBJ1-1	TGCGCCAGCAGCCCTAACGACGGATTGAACACTGAAGCTTTCTTT	CASSPNDGLNTEAFF
TRBV5-1	-	-	TRBJ2-2	TGCGCCAGCAGAGGTGGCCCAAACACCGGGGAGCTGTTTTTT	CASRGGPNTGELFF
TRBV2	few	TRBD1	TRBJ2-7	TGTGCCAGCAGTGCGGGACAGCTCTTACCCTACGAGCAGTACTTC	CASSAGQLLPYEQYF
TRBV7-9	-	TRBD2	TRBJ2-7	TGTGCCAGCAGCTTAGCAGGACTAGCGGGACGGTACGAGCAGTACTTC	CASSLAGLAGRYEQYF
TRBV7-9	-	TRBD1	TRBJ2-2	TGTGCCAGCAGCTTAAAGGGGGCTGGCACCGGGGAGCTGTTTTTT	CASSLKGAGTGELFF
TRBV15	-	TRBD2	TRBJ2-1	TGTGCCACCAGCAGATCGGGACTAGCTTCTTCCTACAAAGACAATGAGCAGTTCTTC	CATSRSGLASSYKDNEQFF
TRBV5-1	-	-	TRBJ2-1	TGCGCCAGCAGCTTGGGACCAGCTTCCGACAATGAGCAGTTCTTC	CASSLGPASDNEQFF
TRBV27	-	TRBD1	TRBJ1-4	TGTGCCAGCAAAAAAGGGACAGTTAATGAAAAACTGTTTTTT	CASKKGTVNEKLFF
TRBV4-2	-	TRBD2	TRBJ2-7	TGTGCCAGCAGCCAACTGACTAGCGGGAGCCTATCCTCCTACGAGCAGTACTTC	CASSQLTSGSLSSYEQYF
TRBV7-2	-	-	TRBJ2-7	TGTGCCAGCAGCGCACCGGGTCTCCCTGGCGAGCAGTACTTC	CASSAPGLPGEQYF
TRBV4-1	few	-	TRBJ1-1	TGCGCCAGCAGCCCCGCGGACGGTCAACGGCCTGAAGCTTTCTTT	CASSPADGQRPEAFF
TRBV18	-	-	TRBJ2-7	TGTGCCAGCTCACCACTTTCAGGGGCCTACGAGCAGTACTTC	CASSPLSGAYEQYF
TRBV11-2	-	-	TRBJ1-6	TGTGCCAGCACCTCACCAGGCGGAACGTATAATTCACCCCTCCACTTT	CASTSPGGTYNSPLHF
TRBV3-1/TRBV3-2	-	-	TRBJ1-5	TGTGCCAGCAGCCAACAGGGGCGGCCCCAGCATTTT	CASSQQGRPQHF
TRBV5-4	-	TRBD1	TRBJ1-6	TGTGCCAGCAGCGTACAGGGGGCGTCTTCACCCCTCCACTTT	CASSVQGASSPLHF
TRBV5-1	few	-	TRBJ1-1	TGCGCCAGCAGCCAGGACCTAGGGGTGAAGCCCTTCTTT	CASSQDLGVKPFF
TRBV18	-	-	TRBJ1-1	TGTGCCAGCTCACGAGGTTGGGACATGATGAACACTGAAGCTTTCTTT	CASSRGWDMMNTEAFF
TRBV29-1	-	-	TRBJ1-1	TGCAGCGTTGAGGGAGGGGCAGGGGAGAAGGACACTGAAGCTTTCTTT	CSVEGGAGEKDTEAFF
TRBV19	-	-	TRBJ1-5	TGTGCCAGTAGCCCTCCCGGAAAGGGCGTTCAGCCCCAGCATTTT	CASSPPGKGVQPQHF
TRBV14	-	TRBD2	TRBJ2-2	TGTGCCAGCAGCCGGACTAGCACCGGGGAGCTGTTTTTT	CASSRTSTGELFF
TRBV11-2	-	-	TRBJ2-3	TGTGCCAGCAGCTCGCTTTATGGGGCTAGCCCCAAAGATACGCAGTATTTT	CASSSLYGASPKDTQYF
TRBV30	-	-	TRBJ1-5	TGTGCCTGGAGTGTCGATGGTCTTCCGAATCAGCCCCAGCATTTT	CAWSVDGLPNQPQHF
TRBV7-2	few	-	TRBJ1-2	TGTGCCAGCAGCTTAGATTTCGGGACTGCCTATGGCTACACCTTC	CASSLDFGTAYGYTF
TRBV11-3	-	-	TRBJ2-1	TGTGCCAGCAGCCCCGAAGGAGCGCCCTACAATGAGCAGTTCTTC	CASSPEGAPYNEQFF
TRBV4-2	-	TRBD1	TRBJ1-6	TGTGCCAGCAGCCAAGAAAGAATTTCCAGGGGGAGAAGCTATAATTCACCCCTCCACTTT	CASSQERISRGRSYNSPLHF
TRBV6-5	-	-	TRBJ2-7	TGTGCCAGCAGAAGGGCAGGGGCCTACGAGCAGTACTTC	CASRRAGAYEQYF
TRBV28	-	-	TRBJ2-7	TGTGCCAGCAGGACGAGAGGGATCCTGGACGAGCAGTACTTC	CASRTRGILDEQYF
TRBV13	-	-	TRBJ2-1	TGTGCCAGCAGACAGACAGCAGGGGGGGTATCCTACAATGAGCAGTTCTTC	CASRQTAGGVSYNEQFF
TRBV13	once	-	TRBJ1-2	TGTGCCAGCAGCTTCCAGGGGAGCTATGGCTACACCTTC	CASSFQGSYGYTF
TRBV28	-	-	TRBJ2-2	TGTGCCAGCAGTCCGTTACACAACACCGGGGAGCTGTTTTTT	CASSPLHNTGELFF
TRBV3-1/TRBV3-2	-	TRBD2	TRBJ2-7	TGTGCCACCGGACAACGGGGGGTCTCCTACGAGCAGTACTTC	CATGQRGVSYEQYF
TRBV5-5	-	TRBD1	TRBJ1-2	TGTGCCAGCAGCTTGGGGGGACAGAACTATGGCTACACCTTC	CASSLGGQNYGYTF
TRBV6-4	-	TRBD2	TRBJ2-3	TGTGCCAGCAGGGCTAGCGGTAGCACAGATACGCAGTATTTT	CASRASGSTDTQYF
TRBV16	-	-	TRBJ1-5	TGTGCCAGCAGCCATCCTCCGAGCAATCAGCCCCAGCATTTT	CASSHPPSNQPQHF
TRBV28	-	-	TRBJ2-4	TGTGCCAGCAGTCCCCCTACGGGGTTAACTGACATTCAGTACTTC	CASSPPTGLTDIQYF
TRBV5-5	-	-	TRBJ1-1	TGTGCCAGCAGCGGCGACACAAAGAACACTGAAGCTTTCTTT	CASSGDTKNTEAFF
TRBV27	-	TRBD2	TRBJ2-7	TGTGCCAACAGACCGGGACTAGCGAGCTACGAGCAGTACTTC	CANRPGLASYEQYF
TRBV5-1	-	-	TRBJ2-6	TGCGCCAGCAGCGTCGGAGGAGCTGGGGCCAACGTCCTGACTTTC	CASSVGGAGANVLTF
TRBV7-8	-	-	TRBJ1-4	TGTGCCAGCGGGAATGAAAAACTGTTTTTT	CASGNEKLFF
TRBV7-9	-	-	TRBJ1-2	TGTGCCAGCAGCTGGAAGGCCGATATTGGCGATGGCTACACCTTC	CASSWKADIGDGYTF
TRBV19	-	-	TRBJ1-5	TGTGCCAGTAGTATGGTCGGGGGGCGAGGTCAGCCCCAGCATTTT	CASSMVGGRGQPQHF
TRBV12-3/TRBV12-4	-	-	TRBJ2-1	TGTGCCAGCAGTTTCGGATCCTACAATGAGCAGTTCTTC	CASSFGSYNEQFF